The text below deals with one T cell receptor beta chain. The sample comes from a study of glioma-infiltrating T cells. TCR alpha and beta CDR3 regions were amplified from RNA using iRepertoire nested multiplex PCR. TCRdb recomputed calls from the multiplex PCR reads with MiXCR, one row per CDR3 protein. The data hold about 400,000 distinct CDR3 sequences, with about 40% observed a single time. The TCR was taken from a human donor with low-grade glioma or glioblastoma, undergoing nonglioma brain surgery, or in good health (not recorded which). The sample consisted of glioma tissue, nonneoplastic brain tissue, or PBMCs (not recorded which).

The CDR3 protein is CASPRAASQPQHF. In DNA, the CDR3 is TGTGCCAGCCCCCGAGCTGCCAGTCAGCCCCAGCATTTT. This chain links TRBV28 with TRBJ1-5; D is unresolved. The CDR3 runs to 13 residues. Trimming stripped 8 bases from V and 6 bases from J, with 14 bases between. Germline assignment: CDR1 MDHEN and CDR2 SYDVKM.